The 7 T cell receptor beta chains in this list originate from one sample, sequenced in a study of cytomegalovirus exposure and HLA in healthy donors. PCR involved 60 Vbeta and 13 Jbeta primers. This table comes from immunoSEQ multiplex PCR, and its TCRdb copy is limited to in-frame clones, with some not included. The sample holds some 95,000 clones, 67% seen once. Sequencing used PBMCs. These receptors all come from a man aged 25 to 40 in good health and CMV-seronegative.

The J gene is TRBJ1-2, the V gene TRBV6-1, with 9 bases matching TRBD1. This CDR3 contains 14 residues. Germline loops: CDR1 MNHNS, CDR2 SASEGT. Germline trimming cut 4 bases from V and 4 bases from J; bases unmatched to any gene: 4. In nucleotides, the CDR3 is TGTGCCAGCAGTGGGACAGGGGAGTTCTATGGCTACACCTTC. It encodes CASSGTGEFYGYTF.

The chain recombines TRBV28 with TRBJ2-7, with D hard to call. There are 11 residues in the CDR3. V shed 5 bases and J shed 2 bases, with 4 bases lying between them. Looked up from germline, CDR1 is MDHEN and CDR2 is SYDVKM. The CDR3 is CASSPAYEQYF. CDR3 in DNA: TGTGCCAGCAGTCCGGCCTACGAGCAGTACTTC.

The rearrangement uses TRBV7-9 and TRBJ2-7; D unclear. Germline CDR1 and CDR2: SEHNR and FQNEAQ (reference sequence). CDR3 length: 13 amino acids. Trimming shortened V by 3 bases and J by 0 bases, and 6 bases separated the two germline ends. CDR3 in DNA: TGTGCCAGCAGCTTTAGTAGCTCCTACGAGCAGTACTTC. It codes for CASSFSSSYEQYF.

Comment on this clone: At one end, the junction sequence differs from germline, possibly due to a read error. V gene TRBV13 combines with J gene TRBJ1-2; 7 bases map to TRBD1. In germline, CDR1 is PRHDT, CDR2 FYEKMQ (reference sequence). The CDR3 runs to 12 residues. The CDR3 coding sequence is TGTGCCAGCAGCTTAGGTTTTTCGGACAGGAGCTTC. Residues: CASSLGFSDRSF.

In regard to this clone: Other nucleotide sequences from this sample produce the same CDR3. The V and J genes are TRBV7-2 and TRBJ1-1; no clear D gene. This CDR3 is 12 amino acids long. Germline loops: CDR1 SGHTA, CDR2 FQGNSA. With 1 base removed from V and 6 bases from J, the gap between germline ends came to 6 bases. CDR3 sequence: CASSLGASEAFF. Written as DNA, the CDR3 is TGTGCCAGCAGCTTAGGCGCTTCTGAAGCTTTCTTT.

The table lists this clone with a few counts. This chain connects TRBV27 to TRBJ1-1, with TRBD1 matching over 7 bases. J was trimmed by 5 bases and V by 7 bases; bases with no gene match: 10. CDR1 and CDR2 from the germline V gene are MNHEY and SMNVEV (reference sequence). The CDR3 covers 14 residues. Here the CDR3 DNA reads TGTGCCAGCAATGCTCAGGGGGTCGTGACTGAAGCTTTCTTT. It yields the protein CASNAQGVVTEAFF.

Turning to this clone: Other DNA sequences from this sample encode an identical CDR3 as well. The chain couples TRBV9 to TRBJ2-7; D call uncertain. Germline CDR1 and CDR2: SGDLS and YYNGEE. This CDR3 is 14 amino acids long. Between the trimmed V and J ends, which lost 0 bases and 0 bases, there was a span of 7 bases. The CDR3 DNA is TGTGCCAGCAGCGTAGGAGGCCTCTCCTACGAGCAGTACTTC. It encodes CASSVGGLSYEQYF.